The 16 T cell receptor beta chains listed next were all sequenced from one sample in a study of shared clonotypes between healthy human individuals. Data came from immunoSEQ multiplex PCR; TCRdb stores just in-frame clones and leaves some out. This sample has roughly 1,100,000 clones, with about 70% found just once. The sample taken for sequencing was memory CD4+ T cells sorted from blood. Subset noted: CD45RA-negative fraction. The receptors come from a man aged 18 to 29 in good health.

This clone was seen more than once but under ten times. The chain links TRBV7-9 to TRBJ2-2, with 10 bases lining up with TRBD2. V gave up 7 bases and J gave up 8 bases; unmatched junction bases: 10. This CDR3 is built from 15 residues. Germline V gene lookup returns CDR1 SEHNR and CDR2 FQNEAQ (reference sequence). CDR3 loop: CASTPALAGTGELFF. DNA for the CDR3: TGTGCCAGCACCCCGGCACTAGCGGGGACAGGGGAGCTGTTTTTT.

This clone has a handful of counts. The same CDR3 can be traced to other DNA sequences in this sample. The chain carries TRBV19 and TRBJ1-6, with TRBD1 matching 9 bases. The CDR3 contains 15 residues. The J segment lost 7 bases and the V segment lost 3 bases, leaving 4 bases of the junction unmatched. CDR1 and CDR2 from the germline V gene are LNHDA and SQIVND (reference sequence). CDR3 coding DNA: TGTGCCAGTAGTATTTCGACAGGGGGAAATTCACCCCTCCACTTT. Translating it yields CASSISTGGNSPLHF.

This clone was detected once. The V and J genes are TRBV4-3 and TRBJ2-1; the D is unclear. The CDR3 is 17 residues long. V was clipped by 4 bases and J by 0 bases, with 16 bases between them. CDR1 LGHNA and CDR2 YSLEER come from the germline V gene. CDR3: CASSLSPAPSSYNEQFF. DNA for the CDR3: TGCGCCAGCAGCCTCAGCCCAGCTCCCAGCTCCTACAATGAGCAGTTCTTC.

The chain has TRBV19 and TRBJ1-5; 9 positions match TRBD1. The ends lost 4 bases at V and 2 bases at J; junction bases unmatched: 6. This CDR3 comprises 16 residues. Germline CDR1 LNHDA, CDR2 SQIVND (reference sequence). The CDR3 reads CASSTGTGLGNQPQHF. The CDR3 bases are TGTGCCAGTAGTACAGGGACAGGGTTAGGCAATCAGCCCCAGCATTTT.

The chain has TRBV10-3 and TRBJ1-1, with TRBD1 matching over 8 bases. Germline CDR1 is ENHRY and CDR2 is SYGVKD. CDR3 length equals 15 residues. The junction had 5 bases not matched to a gene; V was cut back by 3 bases and J by 2 bases. The CDR3 spells CAISDEGQDNTEAFF. In DNA form, the CDR3 reads TGTGCCATCAGTGATGAGGGACAGGATAACACTGAAGCTTTCTTT.

The rearrangement joins TRBV10-3 to TRBJ1-4, with a possible D match to TRBD1 (6 bases). Germline values: CDR1 ENHRY, CDR2 SYGVKD. The CDR3 sequence is 13 residues long. V gave up 10 bases and J gave up 8 bases, with 17 bases separating them. The CDR3 loop is CATRSPGAEKLFF. Written as DNA, the CDR3 is TGTGCCACCAGGAGTCCAGGGGCCGAAAAACTGTTTTTT.

J is TRBJ1-5 and V is TRBV13, with 7 bases fitting TRBD1. Germline V gene sequence: CDR1 PRHDT, CDR2 FYEKMQ (reference sequence). This CDR3 contains 15 residues. Trimming cost V 0 bases and J 7 bases; bases outside gene matches: 6. Here the CDR3 reads CASSLGTGKGQPQHF. CDR3 nucleotides: TGTGCCAGCAGCTTAGGGACAGGGAAGGGACAGCCCCAGCATTTT.

The table lists this clone with many counts. The chain recombines TRBV10-3 with TRBJ2-5, with D tentatively TRBD1 (5 bases). Trimming removed 7 bases at V and 1 base at J, with 10 bases between. Germline CDR1 is ENHRY and CDR2 is SYGVKD. This CDR3 spans 13 amino acids. CDR3 in DNA: TGTGCCATCACTGGACAACTCCAAGAGACCCAGTACTTC. This codes for CAITGQLQETQYF.

The V and J genes are TRBV6-5 and TRBJ2-7, with a tentative D call TRBD1 (5 bases). Trimming removed 8 bases from V and 2 bases from J, with 10 bases in between. This CDR3 comprises 12 residues. CDR1 and CDR2 (germline): MNHEY, SVGAGI. Here the CDR3 reads CASQGAAYEQYF. The CDR3 bases are TGTGCCAGCCAGGGTGCGGCCTACGAGCAGTACTTC.

This clone was observed a few times. This chain uses TRBV27 with TRBJ1-1; a weak D match, TRBD1 (5 bases). The CDR3 consists of 12 residues. Germline CDR1 is MNHEY and CDR2 is SMNVEV (reference sequence). Trimming stripped 5 bases from V and 7 bases from J, with 11 bases between. The CDR3 DNA is TGTGCCAGCAGTCCCGGGACTCGTGAAGCTTTCTTT. Translation gives CASSPGTREAFF.

This clone was observed a handful of times. The V call is TRBV2, the J call TRBJ1-6; no reliable D call. Trimming removed 3 bases from V and 0 bases from J, with 9 bases in between. The CDR3 runs 16 residues. Per germline, CDR1 SNHLY and CDR2 FYNNEI. The CDR3 DNA reads TGTGCCAGCAGTGATGAGTCAGGCTCCTATAATTCACCCCTCCACTTT. Translation: CASSDESGSYNSPLHF.

The rearrangement links TRBV6-6 to TRBJ2-4; 8 bases are shared with TRBD1. This CDR3 contains 16 residues. V dropped 0 bases and J dropped 6; count of bases not matched to a gene: 7. Germline V gene lookup returns CDR1 MNHNY and CDR2 SVGAGI (reference sequence). The CDR3 is CASSYSLAGGGNIQYF. CDR3 sequence (DNA): TGTGCCAGCAGTTACTCATTAGCAGGGGGCGGAAACATTCAGTACTTC.

With regard to this clone: Other nucleotide sequences in the sample specify the same CDR3. CDR3 coding DNA: TGTGCCAGCAGTTCAGGACAGGCACAAGAGACCCAGTACTTC. Its translation: CASSSGQAQETQYF. This sequence joins TRBV28 and TRBJ2-5; 7 nucleotides match TRBD1. This CDR3 comprises 14 residues. After removal of 4 bases from V and 2 bases from J, the junction contained 4 bases not matched to a gene. The germline CDR1 and CDR2 sequences are MDHEN and SYDVKM.

V is TRBV5-4 and J is TRBJ1-1; possible D gene TRBD1, 5 bases. Germline V CDR1 and CDR2: SGHNT, YYREEE (reference sequence). The CDR3 has 18 residues. V was cut by 4 bases and J by 0 bases, with 22 bases left in between. In DNA form, the CDR3 reads TGTGCCAGCAGCCGTCCGCGGTGGCAGTCAGGGTTGAACACTGAAGCTTTCTTT. As protein: CASSRPRWQSGLNTEAFF.

J is TRBJ1-1 and V is TRBV11-1; no firm D call. The CDR3 is 14 amino acids. Germline CDR1 SGHAT, CDR2 FQDESV (reference sequence). V lost 2 bases, J lost 2 bases, and 9 bases lay in between. The CDR3 region is CASSLNTLNTEAFF. DNA of the CDR3: TGTGCCAGCAGCTTAAATACCCTTAACACTGAAGCTTTCTTT.

The chain carries TRBV21-1 and TRBJ2-4. TRBV21-1 is recorded as a pseudogene. The CDR3 has 18 residues. CDR3 residues: CASSASKGAGALKDIQYF. The CDR3 DNA is TGTGCCAGCAGCGCCTCTAAGGGGGCGGGGGCCTTAAAGGACATTCAGTACTTC.